This TCR beta chain is from a study of shared clonotypes between healthy human individuals. At a deep level, the assay was run. Profiled with immunoSEQ multiplex PCR; TCRdb holds only in-frame clones, not every one. Altogether a few million clones are present, about 90% being singletons, with the ten largest covering roughly 0.34%. V was shortened by 3 bases and J by 5 bases, with 16 bases between the two germline ends. CDR3 length: 15 residues. Germline CDR1 is SGHRS and CDR2 is YFSETQ. Material for sequencing was naive CD4+ T cells from PBMCs. Subset specified: CD45RA+ positively selected. The sequence came from a man aged 18-30 years in good health. Some clones in this sample may be carry-over from other donors' samples. The chain uses TRBV5-1 and TRBJ2-3; D perhaps matches TRBD1 (6 bases). CDR3 residues: CASSSSLRGKDTQYF. As DNA, the CDR3 is TGCGCCAGCAGCTCCTCCTTGAGGGGGAAAGATACGCAGTATTTT. The complete variable domain, with remaining parts taken from reference TRBV5-1 and TRBJ2-3, reads KAGVTQTPRYLIKTRGQQVTLSCSPISGHRSVSWYQQTPGQGLQFLFEYFSETQRNKGNFPGRFSGRQFSNSRSEMNVSTLELGDSALYLCASSSSLRGKDTQYFGPGTRLTVL.